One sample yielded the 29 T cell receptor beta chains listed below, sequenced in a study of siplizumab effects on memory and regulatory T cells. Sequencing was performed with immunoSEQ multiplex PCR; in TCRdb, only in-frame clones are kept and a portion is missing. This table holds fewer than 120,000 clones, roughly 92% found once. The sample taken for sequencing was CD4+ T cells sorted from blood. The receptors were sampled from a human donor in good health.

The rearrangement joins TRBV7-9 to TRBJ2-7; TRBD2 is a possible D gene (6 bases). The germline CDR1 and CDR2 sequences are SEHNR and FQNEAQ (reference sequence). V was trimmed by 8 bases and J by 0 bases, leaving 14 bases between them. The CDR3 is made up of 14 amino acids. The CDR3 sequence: CASAPGVHSYEQYF. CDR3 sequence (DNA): TGTGCCAGCGCTCCGGGGGTACACTCCTACGAGCAGTACTTC.

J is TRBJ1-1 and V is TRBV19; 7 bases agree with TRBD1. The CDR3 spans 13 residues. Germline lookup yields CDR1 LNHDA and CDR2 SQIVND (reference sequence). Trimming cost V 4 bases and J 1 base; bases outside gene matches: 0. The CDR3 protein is CASSTGGNTEAFF. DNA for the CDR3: TGTGCCAGTAGTACAGGGGGGAACACTGAAGCTTTCTTT.

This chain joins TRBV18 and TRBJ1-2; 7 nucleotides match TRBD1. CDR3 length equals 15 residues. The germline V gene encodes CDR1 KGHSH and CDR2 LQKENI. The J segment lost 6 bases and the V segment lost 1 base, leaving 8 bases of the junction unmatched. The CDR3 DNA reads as TGTGCCAGCTCACCACGCGGGCCAGGGGGAAATGGCTACACCTTC. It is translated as CASSPRGPGGNGYTF.

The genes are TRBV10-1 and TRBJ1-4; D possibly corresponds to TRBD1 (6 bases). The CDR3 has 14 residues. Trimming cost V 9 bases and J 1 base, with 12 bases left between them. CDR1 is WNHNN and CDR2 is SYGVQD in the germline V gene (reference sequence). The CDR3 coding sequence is TGCGCCAGTTCGACAGGAGAAACTAATGAAAAACTGTTTTTT. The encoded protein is CASSTGETNEKLFF.

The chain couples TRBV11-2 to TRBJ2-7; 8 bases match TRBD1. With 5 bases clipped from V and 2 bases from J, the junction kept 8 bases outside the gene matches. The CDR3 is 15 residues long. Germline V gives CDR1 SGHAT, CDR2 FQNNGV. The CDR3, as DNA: TGTGCCAGCAGCCGCGGACAGGGCTTTACCTACGAGCAGTACTTC. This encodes CASSRGQGFTYEQYF.

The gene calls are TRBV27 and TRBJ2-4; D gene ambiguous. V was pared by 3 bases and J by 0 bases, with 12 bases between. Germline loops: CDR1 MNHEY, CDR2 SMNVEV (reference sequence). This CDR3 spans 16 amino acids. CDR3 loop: CASSFQAQLAKNIQYF. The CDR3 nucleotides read TGTGCCAGCAGTTTCCAGGCACAATTAGCCAAAAACATTCAGTACTTC.

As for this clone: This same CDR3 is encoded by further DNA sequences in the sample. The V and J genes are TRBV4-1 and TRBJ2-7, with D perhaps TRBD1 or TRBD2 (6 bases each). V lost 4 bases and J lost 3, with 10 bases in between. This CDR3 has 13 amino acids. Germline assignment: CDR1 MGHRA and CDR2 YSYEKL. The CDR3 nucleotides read TGCGCCAGCAGCCCGGGGGCGCTCTACGAGCAGTACTTC. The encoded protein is CASSPGALYEQYF.

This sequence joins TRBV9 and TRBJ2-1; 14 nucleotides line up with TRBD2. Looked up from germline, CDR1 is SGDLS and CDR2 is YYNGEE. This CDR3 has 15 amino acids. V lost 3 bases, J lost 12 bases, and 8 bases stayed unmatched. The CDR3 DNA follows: TGTGCCAGCAGCGCGGGGACTAGCGGGAGTTTAAGGCAGTTCTTC. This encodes CASSAGTSGSLRQFF.

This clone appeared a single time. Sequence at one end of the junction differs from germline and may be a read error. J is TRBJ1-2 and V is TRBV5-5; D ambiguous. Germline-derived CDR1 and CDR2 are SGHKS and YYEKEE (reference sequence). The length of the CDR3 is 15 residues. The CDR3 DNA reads TGTGCCAGCAGCTTGGACGGCAGCGTCAACTTTGGCTACACCTTC. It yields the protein CASSLDGSVNFGYTF.

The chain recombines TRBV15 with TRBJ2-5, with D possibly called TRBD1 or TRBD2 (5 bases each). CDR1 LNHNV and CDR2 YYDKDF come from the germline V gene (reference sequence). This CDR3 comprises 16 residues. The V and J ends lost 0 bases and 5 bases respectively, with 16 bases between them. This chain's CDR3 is CATSRDGDGTGETQYF. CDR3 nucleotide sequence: TGTGCCACCAGCAGAGATGGGGACGGGACGGGGGAGACCCAGTACTTC.

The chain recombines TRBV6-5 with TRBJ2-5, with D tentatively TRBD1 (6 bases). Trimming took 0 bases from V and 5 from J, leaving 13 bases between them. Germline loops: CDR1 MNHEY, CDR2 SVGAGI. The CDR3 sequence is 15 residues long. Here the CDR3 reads CASSYSKQGMETQYF. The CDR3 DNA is TGTGCCAGCAGTTACTCGAAACAGGGTATGGAGACCCAGTACTTC.

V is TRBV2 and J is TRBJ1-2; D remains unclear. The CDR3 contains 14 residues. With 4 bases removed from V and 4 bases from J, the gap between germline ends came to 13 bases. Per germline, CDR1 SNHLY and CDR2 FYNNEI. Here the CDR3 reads CASSATKGPYGYTF. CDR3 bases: TGTGCCAGCAGTGCCACGAAAGGACCCTATGGCTACACCTTC.

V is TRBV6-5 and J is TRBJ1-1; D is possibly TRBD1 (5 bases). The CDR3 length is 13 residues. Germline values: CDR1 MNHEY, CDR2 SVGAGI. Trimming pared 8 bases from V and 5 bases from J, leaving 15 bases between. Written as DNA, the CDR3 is TGTGCCAGCCATCGGGGACCGGGGACTGAAGCTTTCTTT. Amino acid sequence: CASHRGPGTEAFF.

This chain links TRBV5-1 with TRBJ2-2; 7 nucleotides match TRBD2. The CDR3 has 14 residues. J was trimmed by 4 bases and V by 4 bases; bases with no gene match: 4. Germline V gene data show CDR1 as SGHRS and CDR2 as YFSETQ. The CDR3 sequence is CASSREGSTGELFF. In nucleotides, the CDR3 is TGCGCCAGCAGCAGGGAGGGTAGCACCGGGGAGCTGTTTTTT. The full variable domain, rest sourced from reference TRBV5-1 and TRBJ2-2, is KAGVTQTPRYLIKTRGQQVTLSCSPISGHRSVSWYQQTPGQGLQFLFEYFSETQRNKGNFPGRFSGRQFSNSRSEMNVSTLELGDSALYLCASSREGSTGELFFGEGSRLTVL.

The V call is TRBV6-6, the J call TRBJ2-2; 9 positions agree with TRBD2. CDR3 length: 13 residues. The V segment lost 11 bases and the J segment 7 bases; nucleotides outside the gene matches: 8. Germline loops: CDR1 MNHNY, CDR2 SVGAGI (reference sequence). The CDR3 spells CAVRPAGGGELFF. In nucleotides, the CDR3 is TGTGCCGTTCGGCCAGCGGGAGGCGGGGAGCTGTTTTTT.

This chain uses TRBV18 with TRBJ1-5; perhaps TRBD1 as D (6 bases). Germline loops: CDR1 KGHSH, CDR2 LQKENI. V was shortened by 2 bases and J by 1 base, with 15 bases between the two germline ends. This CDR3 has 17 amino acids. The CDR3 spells CASSPLYRGGSNQPQHF. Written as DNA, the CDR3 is TGTGCCAGCTCACCATTGTATAGGGGGGGAAGCAATCAGCCCCAGCATTTT.

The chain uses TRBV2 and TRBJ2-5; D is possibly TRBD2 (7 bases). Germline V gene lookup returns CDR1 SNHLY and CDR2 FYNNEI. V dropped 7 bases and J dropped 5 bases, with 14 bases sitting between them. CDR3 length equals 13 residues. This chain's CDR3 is CASKVGGGETQYF. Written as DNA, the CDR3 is TGTGCCAGCAAGGTGGGAGGGGGGGAGACCCAGTACTTC.

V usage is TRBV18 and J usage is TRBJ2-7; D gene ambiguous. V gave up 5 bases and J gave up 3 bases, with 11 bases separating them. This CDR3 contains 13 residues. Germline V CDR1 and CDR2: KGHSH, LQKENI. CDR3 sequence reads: CASSLLQHYEQYF. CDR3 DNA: TGTGCCAGCTCATTACTTCAGCACTACGAGCAGTACTTC.

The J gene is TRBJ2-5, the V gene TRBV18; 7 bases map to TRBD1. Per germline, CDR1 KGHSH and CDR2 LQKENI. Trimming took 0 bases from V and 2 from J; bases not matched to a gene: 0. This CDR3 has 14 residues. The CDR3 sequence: CASSPPGQQETQYF. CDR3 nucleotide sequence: TGTGCCAGCTCACCACCGGGACAGCAAGAGACCCAGTACTTC.

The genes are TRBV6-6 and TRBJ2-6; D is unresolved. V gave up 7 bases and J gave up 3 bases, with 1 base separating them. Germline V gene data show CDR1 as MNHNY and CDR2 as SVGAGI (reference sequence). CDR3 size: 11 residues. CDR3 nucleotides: TGTGCCAGCAATGGGGCCAACGTCCTGACTTTC. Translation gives CASNGANVLTF.

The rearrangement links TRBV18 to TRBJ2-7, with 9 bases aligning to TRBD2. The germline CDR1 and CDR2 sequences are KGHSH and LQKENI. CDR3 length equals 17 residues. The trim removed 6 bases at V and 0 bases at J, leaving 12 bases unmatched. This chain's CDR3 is CASSRALGSGSSYEQYF. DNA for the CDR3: TGTGCCAGCTCGCGGGCTCTGGGTAGCGGGAGCTCCTACGAGCAGTACTTC.

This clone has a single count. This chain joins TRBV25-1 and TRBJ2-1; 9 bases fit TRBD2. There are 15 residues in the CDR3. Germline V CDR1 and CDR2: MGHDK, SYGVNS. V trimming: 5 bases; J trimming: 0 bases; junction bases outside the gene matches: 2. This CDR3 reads CASSQAGGSYNEQFF. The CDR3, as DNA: TGTGCCAGCAGTCAAGCGGGGGGCTCCTACAATGAGCAGTTCTTC.

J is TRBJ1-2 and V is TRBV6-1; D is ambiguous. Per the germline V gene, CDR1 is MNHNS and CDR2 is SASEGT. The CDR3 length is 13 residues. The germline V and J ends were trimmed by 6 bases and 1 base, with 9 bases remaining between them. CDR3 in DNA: TGTGCCAGCAGCGGGTACGGTAACTATGGCTACACCTTC. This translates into CASSGYGNYGYTF.

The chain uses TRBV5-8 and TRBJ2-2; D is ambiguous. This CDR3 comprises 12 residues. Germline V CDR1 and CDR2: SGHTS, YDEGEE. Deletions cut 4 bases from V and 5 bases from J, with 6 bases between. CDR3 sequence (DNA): TGTGCCAGCAGCGAGGATACCGGGGAGCTGTTTTTT. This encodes CASSEDTGELFF.

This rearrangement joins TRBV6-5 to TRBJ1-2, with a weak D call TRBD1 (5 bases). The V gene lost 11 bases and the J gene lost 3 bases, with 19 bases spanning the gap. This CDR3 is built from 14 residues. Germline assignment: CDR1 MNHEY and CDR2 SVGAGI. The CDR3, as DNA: TGTGCCGGAAGGGGAGGGACTTCGGACTATGGCTACACCTTC. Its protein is CAGRGGTSDYGYTF.

The CDR3 region has the DNA TGTGCCAGCCGTGGACAGCCCTACGAGCAGTACTTC. Protein: CASRGQPYEQYF. V and J are TRBV28 and TRBJ2-7; TRBD1 is a possible D gene (6 bases). With 8 bases removed from V and 2 bases from J, the gap between germline ends came to 10 bases. Germline CDR1 MDHEN, CDR2 SYDVKM. The CDR3 is 12 amino acids.

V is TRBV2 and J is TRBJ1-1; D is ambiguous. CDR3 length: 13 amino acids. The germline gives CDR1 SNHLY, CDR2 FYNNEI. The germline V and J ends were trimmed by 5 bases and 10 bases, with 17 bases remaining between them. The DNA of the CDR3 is TGTGCCAGCAGTCATATTGGTATAGTGGGAGCTTTCTTT. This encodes CASSHIGIVGAFF.

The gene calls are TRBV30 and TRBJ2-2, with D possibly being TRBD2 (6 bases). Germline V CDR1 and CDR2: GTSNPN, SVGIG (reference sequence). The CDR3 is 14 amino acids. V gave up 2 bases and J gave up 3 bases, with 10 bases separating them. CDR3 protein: CAWSRGGDTGELFF. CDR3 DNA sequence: TGTGCCTGGAGTAGGGGAGGTGACACCGGGGAGCTGTTTTTT.

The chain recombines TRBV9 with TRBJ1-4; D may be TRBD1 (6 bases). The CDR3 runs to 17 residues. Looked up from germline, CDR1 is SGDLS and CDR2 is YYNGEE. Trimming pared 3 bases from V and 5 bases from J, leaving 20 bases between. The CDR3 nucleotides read TGTGCCAGCAGCGCACCCCAGACAGGTCGATACAATGAAAAACTGTTTTTT. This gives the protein CASSAPQTGRYNEKLFF.